One sample yielded the 28 T cell receptor beta chains listed below, sequenced in a study of T-cell reconstitution after alpha-beta-depleted transplantation in children. Molecular barcoding with unique molecular identifiers was used for the TCRbeta library. MiXCR, applied by TCRdb to the PCR reads, yields one record per CDR3 protein. The table has 580,000 or so distinct CDR3 sequences, under 25% seen once. The specimen was PBMCs, mostly from graft donor cells, collected 360 days after TCRalphabeta/CD19-depleted stem cell transplant. Every receptor here comes from a boy under three years old who had a stem cell transplant for acute myeloid leukemia, so the T cells may come from the graft donor.

The J gene is TRBJ2-1, the V gene TRBV10-3; 7 bases fit TRBD1. The CDR3 has 14 residues. Germline trimming cut 3 bases from V and 6 bases from J; bases unmatched to any gene: 5. Germline V lookup: CDR1 ENHRY, CDR2 SYGVKD. CDR3 nucleotide sequence: TGTGCCATCAGTGACCAGGGGGTCGGCAATGAGCAGTTCTTC. Translated, it gives CAISDQGVGNEQFF.

The chain recombines TRBV5-1 with TRBJ2-2; D is unresolved. From germline, CDR1 is SGHRS and CDR2 YFSETQ. This CDR3 is 15 amino acids long. Between the trimmed V and J ends, which lost 5 bases and 1 base, there was a span of 12 bases. The DNA for the CDR3 is TGCGCCAGCAGGTCCGAGAGACTGAACACCGGGGAGCTGTTTTTT. It codes for CASRSERLNTGELFF.

This clonotype was observed many times. The V call is TRBV12-3 or TRBV12-4, the J call TRBJ2-3, with D possibly TRBD1 on 7 matching bases. V lost 3 bases, J lost 0 bases, and 19 bases lay in between. This CDR3 is built from 18 residues. CDR3 DNA: TGTGCCAGCAGTTTCCCTAGGAGGGGGCCTTCTAGCACAGATACGCAGTATTTT. It codes for CASSFPRRGPSSTDTQYF.

A word on this clonotype: This sequence may be a read error, since a much larger clone differs from it by one base. The V gene is TRBV20-1, the J gene TRBJ2-2; TRBD2 agrees at 7 bases. This CDR3 is 15 amino acids long. V was pared by 5 bases and J by 7 bases, with 13 bases of the junction left unmatched. CDR1 and CDR2 (germline): DFQATT, SNEGSKA (reference sequence). The CDR3: CSAHSKFPGGGELFF. DNA of the CDR3: TGCAGTGCTCACTCCAAGTTCCCGGGGGGCGGGGAGCTGTTTTTT.

The chain has TRBV7-2 and TRBJ2-1; 13 nucleotides align to TRBD2. The J segment lost 6 bases and the V segment lost 5 bases, leaving 7 bases of the junction unmatched. The CDR3 extends over 16 amino acids. Germline V gives CDR1 SGHTA, CDR2 FQGNSA. The CDR3 sequence: CASSQPGLAGLNEQFF. The CDR3 nucleotides are TGTGCCAGCAGCCAGCCGGGACTAGCGGGGCTCAATGAGCAGTTCTTC.

Only one count was recorded for this clonotype. J is TRBJ2-1 and V is TRBV15, with TRBD1 matching over 9 bases. CDR3 length: 16 residues. Germline values: CDR1 LNHNV, CDR2 YYDKDF (reference sequence). V was clipped by 3 bases and J by 3 bases; unmatched bases: 6. The CDR3 nucleotides read TGTGCCACCAGCAGCCACCGGGACAGGGTCTACAATGAGCAGTTCTTC. Encoded protein: CATSSHRDRVYNEQFF.

The chain employs TRBV6-2 or TRBV6-3 and TRBJ1-5; TRBD1 aligns across 7 bases. Losses at the gene ends were 6 bases for V and 0 bases for J; bases not matched to a gene: 8. The germline V gene encodes CDR1 MNHEY and CDR2 SVGEGT. This CDR3 has 16 residues. This CDR3 is CASRGRGYYSNQPQHF. DNA of the CDR3: TGTGCCAGCAGAGGCAGGGGGTATTATAGCAATCAGCCCCAGCATTTT.

As DNA, the CDR3 is TGTGCCAGCTCACCTGGGGGGCCGGAGACCCAGTACTTC. Amino acids: CASSPGGPETQYF. V usage is TRBV18 and J usage is TRBJ2-5; possibly TRBD1 or TRBD2 for D (6 bases each). The CDR3 length is 13 residues. V shed 3 bases and J shed 5 bases, with 10 bases lying between them. CDR1 and CDR2 from the germline V gene are KGHSH and LQKENI.

This clonotype was recorded at least ten times. The rearrangement uses TRBV18 and TRBJ2-5; D possibly uses TRBD1 or TRBD2 (5 bases each). This CDR3 is 14 amino acids long. CDR1 is KGHSH and CDR2 is LQKENI in the germline V gene. Trimming pared 0 bases from V and 3 bases from J, leaving 8 bases between. DNA for the CDR3: TGTGCCAGCTCACCACCGAGGGGAAAAGAGACCCAGTACTTC. It translates to CASSPPRGKETQYF.

The sample holds many counts of this clonotype. The rearrangement joins TRBV20-1 to TRBJ1-1; D not certain. The CDR3 has 16 amino acids. CDR1 and CDR2 from the germline V gene are DFQATT and SNEGSKA (reference sequence). V was shortened by 2 bases and J by 1 base, with 17 bases between the two germline ends. Here the CDR3 reads CSARMRHPPPNTEAFF. CDR3 DNA: TGCAGTGCTAGAATGCGACACCCTCCCCCGAACACTGAAGCTTTCTTT.

This clonotype was found a few times. The V call is TRBV15, the J call TRBJ2-7, with unresolved D. The CDR3 extends over 15 amino acids. CDR1 and CDR2 (germline): LNHNV, YYDKDF (reference sequence). Trimming shortened V by 0 bases and J by 4 bases, and 13 bases separated the two germline ends. CDR3 in DNA: TGTGCCACCAGCAGAGAAACAGACGTGGGTTACGAGCAGTACTTC. Residues: CATSRETDVGYEQYF. Full variable domain (rest looked up from reference TRBV15 and TRBJ2-7): DAMVIQNPRYQVTQFGKPVTLSCSQTLNHNVMYWYQQKSSQAPKLLFHYYDKDFNNEADTPDNFQSRRPNTSFCFLDIRSPGLGDTAMYLCATSRETDVGYEQYFGPGTRLTVT.

This chain joins TRBV28 and TRBJ1-2; D is unresolved. The V end was cut by 9 bases, the J end by 2 bases, with 10 bases between. Germline V gene lookup returns CDR1 MDHEN and CDR2 SYDVKM. This CDR3 region has 12 residues. The CDR3 loop is CASTGPNYGYTF. The CDR3 nucleotides are TGTGCCAGTACCGGGCCCAACTATGGCTACACCTTC.

This clonotype occurred a few times. J is TRBJ2-5 and V is TRBV20-1; the match to TRBD2 covers 9 bases. With 3 bases clipped from V and 1 base from J, the junction kept 9 bases outside the gene matches. The germline gives CDR1 DFQATT, CDR2 SNEGSKA (reference sequence). The CDR3 contains 16 residues. The CDR3 nucleotides are TGCAGTGCTAGCAGGGGGAGCGGGGGGTTCCAAGAGACCCAGTACTTC. Encoded protein: CSASRGSGGFQETQYF.

This clonotype occurred many times. J is TRBJ2-7 and V is TRBV6-2 or TRBV6-3; TRBD1 aligns across 7 bases. Germline V gene data show CDR1 as MNHEY and CDR2 as SVGEGT. CDR3 length: 15 residues. V lost 3 bases, J lost 2 bases, and 7 bases stayed unmatched. The DNA for the CDR3 is TGTGCCAGCAGTTATATCGACAGGGCCGCCTACGAGCAGTACTTC. It is translated as CASSYIDRAAYEQYF.

The chain employs TRBV5-4 and TRBJ1-2; 10 bases are a match to TRBD1. The ends lost 1 base at V and 2 bases at J; junction bases unmatched: 8. CDR3 length: 17 amino acids. The germline gives CDR1 SGHNT, CDR2 YYREEE (reference sequence). CDR3 region: CASSLSPGQGTNYGYTF. CDR3 DNA sequence: TGTGCCAGCAGCTTGTCACCGGGACAGGGGACCAACTATGGCTACACCTTC.

The chain recombines TRBV11-2 with TRBJ2-7; D perhaps matches TRBD2 (7 bases). Deletions cut 5 bases from V and 4 bases from J, with 15 bases between. This CDR3 is 14 amino acids long. The V gene's germline CDR1 is SGHAT and CDR2 FQNNGV. CDR3 nucleotides: TGTGCCAGCAGCCCCTTCCGGGGGGCTTACGAGCAGTACGTC. It is translated as CASSPFRGAYEQYV.

This clonotype was counted ten times or more. This chain connects TRBV13 to TRBJ2-6; D is uncertain. Germline V gene lookup returns CDR1 PRHDT and CDR2 FYEKMQ (reference sequence). The CDR3 has 18 amino acids. V was clipped by 4 bases and J by 0 bases, with 16 bases between them. DNA for the CDR3: TGTGCCAGCAGCTCCCTCTCAGGATACAGCTCTGGGGCCAACGTCCTGACTTTC. Translated: CASSSLSGYSSGANVLTF.

This clonotype was counted ten times or more. This chain connects TRBV7-2 to TRBJ1-1; the match to TRBD1 covers 8 bases. Germline V gene sequence: CDR1 SGHTA, CDR2 FQGNSA. This CDR3 has 14 residues. V gave up 5 bases and J gave up 1 base; unmatched junction bases: 3. CDR3 nucleotides: TGTGCCAGCAGCGAGACAGGGGAGAACACTGAAGCTTTCTTT. As protein: CASSETGENTEAFF.

At least ten counts were recorded for this clonotype. The chain uses TRBV20-1 and TRBJ2-7; 9 positions match TRBD2. The germline gives CDR1 DFQATT, CDR2 SNEGSKA (reference sequence). The CDR3 runs to 15 residues. J was trimmed by 0 bases and V by 1 base; bases with no gene match: 4. The CDR3 region has the DNA TGCAGTGCTAGAGGGGGCGGGGGGGCCTCCTACGAGCAGTACTTC. As protein: CSARGGGGASYEQYF.

The rearrangement joins TRBV5-5 to TRBJ2-5, with D perhaps TRBD1 (5 bases). The CDR3 is made up of 15 amino acids. The V gene lost 0 bases and the J gene lost 5 bases, with 14 bases spanning the gap. Germline V gene sequence: CDR1 SGHKS, CDR2 YYEKEE (reference sequence). CDR3 region: CASSLARVTTETQYF. The CDR3 nucleotides are TGTGCCAGCAGCTTGGCCAGGGTGACCACGGAGACCCAGTACTTC.

In its sample, this clonotype was seen many times. The gene calls are TRBV2 and TRBJ2-1; TRBD2 might be the D (5 bases). Trimming stripped 11 bases from V and 4 bases from J, with 18 bases between. CDR1 and CDR2 (germline): SNHLY, FYNNEI. The CDR3 spans 14 residues. The CDR3 DNA reads TGTGCCTCTCACGGGGAAGACTCTTACAATGAGCAGTTCTTC. Translation gives CASHGEDSYNEQFF.

As regards this clonotype: This may stem from a read error, because a much larger clone lies one nucleotide away. The genes are TRBV13 and TRBJ1-1, with a tentative D call TRBD1 (5 bases). Between the trimmed V and J ends, which lost 7 bases and 0 bases, there was a span of 9 bases. The germline gives CDR1 PRHDT, CDR2 FYEKMQ (reference sequence). The CDR3 has 13 residues. CDR3 residues: CASTQGMNTEAFF. The CDR3 nucleotides read TGTGCCAGCACCCAGGGTATGAACACTGAAGCTTTCTTT.

This clonotype was detected many times. The rearrangement uses TRBV29-1 and TRBJ2-2; 14 nucleotides line up with TRBD2. The CDR3 contains 17 residues. Germline V gene lookup returns CDR1 SQVTM and CDR2 ANQGSEA. The junction had 6 bases not matched to a gene; V was cut back by 3 bases and J by 3 bases. The CDR3 is CSVESGTSGGDTGELFF. The CDR3 DNA reads as TGCAGCGTTGAGAGTGGGACTAGCGGGGGAGACACCGGGGAGCTGTTTTTT.

The V and J genes are TRBV24-1 and TRBJ2-5, with D possibly being TRBD1 (5 bases). The V gene's germline CDR1 is KGHDR and CDR2 SFDVKD. With 10 bases removed from V and 7 bases from J, the gap between germline ends came to 18 bases. The CDR3 sequence is 13 residues long. As DNA, the CDR3 is TGTGCCACACCGAGCCAGGGATATCGGACCCAGTACTTC. Amino acids: CATPSQGYRTQYF.

The J gene is TRBJ1-1, the V gene TRBV12-3 or TRBV12-4, with D possibly being TRBD1 (5 bases). This CDR3 has 15 amino acids. Trimming shortened V by 5 bases and J by 6 bases, and 19 bases separated the two germline ends. In nucleotides, the CDR3 is TGTGCCAGCAGTGACCCCGGGGGAGAGACCCCTGAAGCTTTCTTT. It specifies CASSDPGGETPEAFF.

This clonotype was seen a few times. The CDR3 nucleotides are TGTGCCAGCTCACCGCGGCACGGGGGCTATCCCTACGAGCAGTACGTC. This gives the protein CASSPRHGGYPYEQYV. The chain recombines TRBV18 with TRBJ2-7, with D perhaps assigned TRBD1 or TRBD2 (6 bases each). Germline-derived CDR1 and CDR2 are KGHSH and LQKENI. V lost 3 bases and J lost 2, with 17 bases in between. CDR3 size: 16 residues.

This clonotype has at least ten counts. J is TRBJ1-5 and V is TRBV6-1; D gene uncertain. CDR1 MNHNS and CDR2 SASEGT come from the germline V gene. The CDR3 runs 13 residues. Trimming took off 5 bases at V and 5 bases at J, with 10 bases between the two ends. The CDR3 protein is CASSLRVHQPQHF. Written as DNA, the CDR3 is TGTGCCAGCAGTCTCCGGGTACATCAGCCCCAGCATTTT.

The V call is TRBV5-1, the J call TRBJ2-1; 9 bases align to TRBD2. This CDR3 is built from 15 residues. V was clipped by 0 bases and J by 4 bases; unmatched bases: 2. The germline gives CDR1 SGHRS, CDR2 YFSETQ. CDR3 sequence: CASSLELAGYNEQFF. The DNA of the CDR3 is TGCGCCAGCAGCTTGGAACTAGCGGGTTACAATGAGCAGTTCTTC.